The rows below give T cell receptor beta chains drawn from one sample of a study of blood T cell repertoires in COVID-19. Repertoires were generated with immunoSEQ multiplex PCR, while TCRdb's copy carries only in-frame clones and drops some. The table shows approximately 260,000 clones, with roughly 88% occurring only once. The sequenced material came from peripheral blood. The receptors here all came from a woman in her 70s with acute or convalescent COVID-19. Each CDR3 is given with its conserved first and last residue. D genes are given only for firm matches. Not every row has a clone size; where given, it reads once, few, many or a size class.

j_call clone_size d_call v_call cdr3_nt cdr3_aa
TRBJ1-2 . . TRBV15 TGTGCCACCAGCAGAGCCGAACCCGCGGACTATGGCTACACCTTC CATSRAEPADYGYTF
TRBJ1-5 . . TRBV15 TGTGCCACCGGTGGGCAGGGTCCGGGCAATCAGCCCCAGCATTTT CATGGQGPGNQPQHF
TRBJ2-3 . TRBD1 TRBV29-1 TGCAGCGTTGAAGATCGTTGGCAGGGACAGTCAGATACGCAGTATTTT CSVEDRWQGQSDTQYF
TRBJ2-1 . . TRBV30 TGTGCCTGGAGTGTAGGAGGGAGTGAGCAGTTCTTC CAWSVGGSEQFF
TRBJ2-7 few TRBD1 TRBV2 TGTGCCAGCAGTGAACGACAGGGTAGGTCCTACGAGCAGTACTTC CASSERQGRSYEQYF
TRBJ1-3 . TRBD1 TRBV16 TGTGCCAGCAGCCCCGTCGACAGGGGAGGAAACACCATATATTTT CASSPVDRGGNTIYF
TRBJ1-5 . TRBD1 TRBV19 TGTGCCAGTAGTCCCTGGGACAGGGGAGGAGGTCAGCCCCAGCATTTT CASSPWDRGGGQPQHF
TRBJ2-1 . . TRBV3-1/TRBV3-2 TGTGCCAGCAGCCGCAGCGGTGGCTCCTACAATGAGCAGTTCTTC CASSRSGGSYNEQFF
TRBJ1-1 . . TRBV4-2 TGTGCCAGCAGCCAAGCTAAGAGTTCGCGGGGGTACACTGAAGCTTTCTTT CASSQAKSSRGYTEAFF
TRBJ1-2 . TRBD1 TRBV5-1 TGCGCCAGCAGCTTGGGGTCGGGACAGGGGGGCTACACCTTC CASSLGSGQGGYTF
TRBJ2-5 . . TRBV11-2 TGTGCCAGCAGCTGGGGCTCCTCCAGCGGGCGAGAGACCCAGTACTTC CASSWGSSSGRETQYF
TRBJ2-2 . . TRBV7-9 TGTGCCAGCGCAGGCAACACCGGGGAGCTGTTTTTT CASAGNTGELFF
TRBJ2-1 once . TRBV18 TGTGCCAGCTCACCAGTAAGAGGGTCCTACAATGAGCAGTTCTTC CASSPVRGSYNEQFF
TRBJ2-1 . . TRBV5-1 TGCGCCAGCAGCTCCAATCAGGGATATGAGCAGTTCTTC CASSSNQGYEQFF
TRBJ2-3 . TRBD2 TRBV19 TGTGCCAGTAGTGTCCTAGCGGGGGCTTCAGATACGCAGTATTTT CASSVLAGASDTQYF
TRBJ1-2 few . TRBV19 TGTGCCAGTAGTATGAGGACAGAATCCTATGGCTACACCTTC CASSMRTESYGYTF
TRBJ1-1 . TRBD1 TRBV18 TGTGCCAGCTCACCACAGGGGGCCGCTGAAGCTTTCTTT CASSPQGAAEAFF
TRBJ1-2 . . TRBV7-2 TGTGCCAGCAGCCCGGGACTGGGGTATGGCTACACCTTC CASSPGLGYGYTF
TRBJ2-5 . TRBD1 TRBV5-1 TGCGCCAGCAGCTCCGGGACAGGGTGGGAGACCCAGTACTTC CASSSGTGWETQYF
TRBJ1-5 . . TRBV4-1 TGCGCCAGCAGCCAAGGATGGGGCGGCAATCAGCCCCAGCATTTT CASSQGWGGNQPQHF
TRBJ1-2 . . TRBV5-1 TGCGCCAGCAGCTTACCCGGTTATGGCTACACCTTC CASSLPGYGYTF
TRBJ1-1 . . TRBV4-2 TGTGCCAGCAGCTTCGGACTGACGAACACTGAAGCTTTCTTT CASSFGLTNTEAFF
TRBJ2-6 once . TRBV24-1 TGTGCCACCAGTGCTCGATTGCGAGCCAACGTCCTGACTTTC CATSARLRANVLTF
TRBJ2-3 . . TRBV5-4 TGTGCCAGCAGCTTGCCTAGCCCAGATACGCAGTATTTT CASSLPSPDTQYF
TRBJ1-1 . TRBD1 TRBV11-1 TGTGCCAGCAGACCCAGACAGGGCACTGAAGCTTTCTTT CASRPRQGTEAFF
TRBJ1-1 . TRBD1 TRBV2 TGTGCCAGCAGTGACCTAAGGGACAGGGGGGTTAGGACTGAAGCTTTCTTT CASSDLRDRGVRTEAFF
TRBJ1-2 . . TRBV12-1 TGTGCCAGCAGCCCGGGGGACAGGGAGAACTATGGCTACACCTTC CASSPGDRENYGYTF
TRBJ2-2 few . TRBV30 TGTGCCTGGAGTCGAGGGCGCGAGCTGTTTTTT CAWSRGRELFF
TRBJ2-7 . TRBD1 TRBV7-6 TGTGCCAGCAGCGGGGACAGATACGAGCAGTACTTC CASSGDRYEQYF
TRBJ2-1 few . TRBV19 TGTGCCAGTAGTACCCGGGGGGCCGGGTCCTACAATGAGCAGTTCTTC CASSTRGAGSYNEQFF
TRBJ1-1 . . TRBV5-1 TGCGCCAGCAGCTTGGATCAGGGAAGTACGTCCCGAAGGGCTTTCTTT CASSLDQGSTSRRAFF
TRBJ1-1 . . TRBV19 TGTGCCAGTAAAAGGGGGGGAGACACTGAAGCTTTCTTT CASKRGGDTEAFF
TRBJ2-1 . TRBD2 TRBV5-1 TGCGCCAGCAGCATCAGCGGGGGATCTTACAATGAGCAGTTCTTC CASSISGGSYNEQFF
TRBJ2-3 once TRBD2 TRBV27 TGTGCCAGCAGCACCGTAAAGACTAGCGGGGGGGCAGATACGCAGTATTTT CASSTVKTSGGADTQYF
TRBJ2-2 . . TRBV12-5 TGTGCTAGTGCCATGGGGGGGCTAAACACCGGGGAGCTGTTTTTT CASAMGGLNTGELFF
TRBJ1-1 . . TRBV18 TGTGCCAGCTCTCGGCAGGGTGCGGACACTGAAGCTTTCTTT CASSRQGADTEAFF
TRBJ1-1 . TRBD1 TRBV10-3 TGTGCCACCTCGGAGGACAGGGCGGGGAAAGCTTTCTTT CATSEDRAGKAFF
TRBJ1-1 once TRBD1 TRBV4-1 TGCGCCAGCAGCCAAGACAGGGGGCGTCTAGCTTTCTTT CASSQDRGRLAFF